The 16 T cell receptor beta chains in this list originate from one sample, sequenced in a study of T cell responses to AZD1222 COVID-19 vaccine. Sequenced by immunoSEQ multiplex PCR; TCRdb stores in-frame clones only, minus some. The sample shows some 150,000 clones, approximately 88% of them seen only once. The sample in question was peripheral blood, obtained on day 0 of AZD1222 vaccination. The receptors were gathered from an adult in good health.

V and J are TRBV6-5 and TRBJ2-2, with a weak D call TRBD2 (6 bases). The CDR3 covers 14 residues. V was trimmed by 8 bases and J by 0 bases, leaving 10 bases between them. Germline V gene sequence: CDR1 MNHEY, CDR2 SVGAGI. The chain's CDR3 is CASLRGANTGELFF. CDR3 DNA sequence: TGTGCCAGCCTGCGGGGCGCGAACACCGGGGAGCTGTTTTTT.

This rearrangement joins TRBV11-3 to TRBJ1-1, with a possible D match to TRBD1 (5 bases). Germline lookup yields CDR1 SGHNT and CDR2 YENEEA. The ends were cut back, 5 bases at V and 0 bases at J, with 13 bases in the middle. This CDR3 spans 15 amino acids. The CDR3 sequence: CASSPRGGLNTEAFF. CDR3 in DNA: TGTGCCAGCAGCCCCCGGGGGGGTCTGAACACTGAAGCTTTCTTT.

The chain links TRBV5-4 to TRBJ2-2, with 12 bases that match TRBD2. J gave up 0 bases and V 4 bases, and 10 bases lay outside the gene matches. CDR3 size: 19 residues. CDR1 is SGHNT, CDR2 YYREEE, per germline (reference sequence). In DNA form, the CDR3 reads TGTGCCAGCAGCCCCAGTCGTCTAGCGGGAGGGCCGAACACCGGGGAGCTGTTTTTT. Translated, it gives CASSPSRLAGGPNTGELFF.

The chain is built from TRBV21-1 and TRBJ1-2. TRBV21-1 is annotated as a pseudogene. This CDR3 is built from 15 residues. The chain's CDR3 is CANKRCRKRVCGYTF. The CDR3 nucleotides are TGTGCCAACAAACGATGTCGGAAAAGGGTCTGTGGCTACACCTTC.

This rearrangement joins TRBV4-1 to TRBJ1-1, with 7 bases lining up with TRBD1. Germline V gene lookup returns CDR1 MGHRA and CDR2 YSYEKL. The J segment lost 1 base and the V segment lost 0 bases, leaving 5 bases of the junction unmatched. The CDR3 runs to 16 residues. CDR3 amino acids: CASSQDVGGSNTEAFF. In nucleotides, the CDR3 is TGCGCCAGCAGCCAAGATGTAGGGGGCTCGAACACTGAAGCTTTCTTT.

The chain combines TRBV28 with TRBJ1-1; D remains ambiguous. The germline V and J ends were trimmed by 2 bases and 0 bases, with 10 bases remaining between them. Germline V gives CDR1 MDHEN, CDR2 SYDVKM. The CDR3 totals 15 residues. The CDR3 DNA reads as TGTGCCAGCAGTTTAAGGGTTTCGCTGAACACTGAAGCTTTCTTT. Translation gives CASSLRVSLNTEAFF.

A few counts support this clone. The CDR3 nucleotides are TGTGCCAGCAGTTTAGGGCCGGGACTAGCGGGAGAGGGGCACCGAGAGACCCAGTACTTC. Protein: CASSLGPGLAGEGHRETQYF. The chain uses TRBV28 and TRBJ2-5; TRBD2 agrees at 14 bases. The CDR3 is 20 amino acids. Unmatched junction bases numbered 15, after V lost 2 bases and J lost 4 bases. CDR1 and CDR2 from the germline V gene are MDHEN and SYDVKM. Variable domain in full (rest from reference TRBV28 and TRBJ2-5): DVKVTQSSRYLVKRTGEKVFLECVQDMDHENMFWYRQDPGLGLRLIYFSYDVKMKEKGDIPEGYSVSREKKERFSLILESASTNQTSMYLCASSLGPGLAGEGHRETQYFGPGTRLLVL.

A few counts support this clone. The CDR3 sequence is CAWSRPTGFNEKLFF. The CDR3 DNA is TGTGCCTGGAGCCGCCCGACAGGATTTAATGAAAAACTGTTTTTT. J is TRBJ1-4 and V is TRBV30; possibly TRBD1 for D (6 bases). The length of the CDR3 is 15 residues. Germline CDR1 and CDR2: GTSNPN and SVGIG (reference sequence). V was pared by 3 bases and J by 4 bases, with 15 bases between.

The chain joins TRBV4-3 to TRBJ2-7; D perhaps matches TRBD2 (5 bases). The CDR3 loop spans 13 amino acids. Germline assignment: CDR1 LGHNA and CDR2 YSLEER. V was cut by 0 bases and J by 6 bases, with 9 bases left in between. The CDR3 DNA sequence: TGCGCCAGCAGCCAAGACGGCCGGGGCGAGCAGTACTTC. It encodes CASSQDGRGEQYF.

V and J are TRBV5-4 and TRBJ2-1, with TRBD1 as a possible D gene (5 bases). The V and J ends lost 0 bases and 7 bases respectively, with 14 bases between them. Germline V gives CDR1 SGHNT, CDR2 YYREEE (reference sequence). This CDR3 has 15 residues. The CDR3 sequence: CASSLAGQGRNEQFF. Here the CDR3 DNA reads TGTGCCAGCAGCTTGGCCGGGCAGGGAAGGAATGAGCAGTTCTTC.

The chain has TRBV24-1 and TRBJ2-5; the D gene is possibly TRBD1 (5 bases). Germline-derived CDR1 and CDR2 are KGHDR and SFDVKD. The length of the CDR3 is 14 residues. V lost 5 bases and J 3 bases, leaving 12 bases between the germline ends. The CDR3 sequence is CATSGGTHEETQYF. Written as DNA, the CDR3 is TGTGCCACCAGTGGGGGCACCCATGAAGAGACCCAGTACTTC.

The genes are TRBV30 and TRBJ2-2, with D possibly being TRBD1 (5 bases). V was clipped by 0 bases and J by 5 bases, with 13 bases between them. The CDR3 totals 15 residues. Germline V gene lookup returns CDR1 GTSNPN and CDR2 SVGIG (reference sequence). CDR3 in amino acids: CAWSVGRTLTGELFF. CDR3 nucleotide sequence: TGTGCCTGGAGTGTCGGTAGGACATTAACCGGGGAGCTGTTTTTT.

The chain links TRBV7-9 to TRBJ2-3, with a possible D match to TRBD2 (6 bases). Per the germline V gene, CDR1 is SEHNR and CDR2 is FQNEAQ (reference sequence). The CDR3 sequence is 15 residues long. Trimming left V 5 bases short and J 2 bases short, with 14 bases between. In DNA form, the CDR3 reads TGTGCCAGCAGCCCTACGGGACTCAACACAGATACGCAGTATTTT. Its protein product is CASSPTGLNTDTQYF.

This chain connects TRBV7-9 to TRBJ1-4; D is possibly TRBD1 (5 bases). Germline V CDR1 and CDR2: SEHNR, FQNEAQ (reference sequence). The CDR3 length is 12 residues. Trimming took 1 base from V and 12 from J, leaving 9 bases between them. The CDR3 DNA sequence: TGTGCCAGCAGCTTAGTAGGGGACCAACTGTTTTTT. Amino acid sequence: CASSLVGDQLFF. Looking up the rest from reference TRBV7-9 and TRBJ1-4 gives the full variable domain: DTGVSQNPRHKITKRGQNVTFRCDPISEHNRLYWYRQTLGQGPEFLTYFQNEAQLEKSRLLSDRFSAERPKGSFSTLEIQRTEQGDSAMYLCASSLVGDQLFFGSGTQLSVL.

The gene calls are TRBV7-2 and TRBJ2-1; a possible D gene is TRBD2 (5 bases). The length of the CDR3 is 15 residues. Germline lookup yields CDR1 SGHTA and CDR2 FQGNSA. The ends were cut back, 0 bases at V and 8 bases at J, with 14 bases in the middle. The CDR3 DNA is TGTGCCAGCAGCTTAGCAACTAGTAAAGGCCATGAGCAGTTCTTC. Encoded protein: CASSLATSKGHEQFF.

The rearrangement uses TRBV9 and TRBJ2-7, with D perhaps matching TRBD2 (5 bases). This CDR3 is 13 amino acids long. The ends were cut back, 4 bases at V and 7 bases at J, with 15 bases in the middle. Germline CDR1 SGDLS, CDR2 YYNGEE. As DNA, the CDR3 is TGTGCCAGCAGCCCAAACCTCCGGGGAGAGCAGTACTTC. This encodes CASSPNLRGEQYF.